A selection of T cell receptor beta chains follows, all from one sample in a study of radiotherapy plus CTLA-4 blockade in lung cancer. The method was immunoSEQ multiplex PCR; TCRdb's version includes in-frame clones alone and lacks a portion of them. The table has about 48,000 clones, approximately 78% seen once. Sequenced here: peripheral blood, sampled from a patient treated with radiotherapy plus ipilimumab. The receptors were gathered from a human donor with non-small cell lung cancer who had stable disease on radiotherapy plus ipilimumab. CDR3s include the opening cysteine and the closing phenylalanine or tryptophan. Each record gives: clone size, J gene, V gene, CDR3 protein. Clone size appears in some rows only: once, few, many, or a class for an expanded clone.

clone size: -
J gene: TRBJ1-1
V gene: TRBV7-2
CDR3 protein: CASSPGQGGNTEAFF

clone size: -
J gene: TRBJ1-2
V gene: TRBV4-1
CDR3 protein: CASSPGTGNYGYTF

clone size: -
J gene: TRBJ2-7
V gene: TRBV28
CDR3 protein: CASSLRGGVYEQYF

clone size: once
J gene: TRBJ2-1
V gene: TRBV10-2
CDR3 protein: CASSESRGRGNNEQFF

clone size: -
J gene: TRBJ2-5
V gene: TRBV6-1
CDR3 protein: CASSELSAAQETQYF

clone size: -
J gene: -
V gene: TRBV5-6
CDR3 protein: CASSLIVWEGHYEQYF

clone size: -
J gene: TRBJ2-5
V gene: TRBV5-4
CDR3 protein: CASSSQGEIQETQYF

clone size: -
J gene: TRBJ1-1
V gene: TRBV28
CDR3 protein: CASSFALGRRVRVTEAFF

clone size: -
J gene: TRBJ2-3
V gene: TRBV7-3
CDR3 protein: CASSLEAGAWDTQYF

clone size: -
J gene: TRBJ2-5
V gene: TRBV4-2
CDR3 protein: CASSQAISGGGETQYF

clone size: -
J gene: TRBJ2-7
V gene: TRBV14
CDR3 protein: CASSGLGWVAGGRWYF

clone size: -
J gene: TRBJ2-6
V gene: TRBV10-3
CDR3 protein: CAISDVEDSGANVLTF

clone size: -
J gene: TRBJ2-7
V gene: TRBV6-5
CDR3 protein: CASSSILAGGNYEQYF

clone size: once
J gene: TRBJ1-3
V gene: TRBV7-9
CDR3 protein: CASSLEGPGNTIYF

clone size: -
J gene: -
V gene: TRBV5-8
CDR3 protein: CASSTDRGDFPYEQYF

clone size: -
J gene: TRBJ2-7
V gene: TRBV5-1
CDR3 protein: CASSSRQGPYEQYF

clone size: -
J gene: TRBJ2-4
V gene: TRBV7-9
CDR3 protein: CASTSVLAKNIQYF

clone size: few
J gene: TRBJ1-5
V gene: TRBV28
CDR3 protein: CASSLYTGASNQPQHF

clone size: once
J gene: TRBJ2-1
V gene: TRBV7-2
CDR3 protein: CASSYIAGASGNEQFF

clone size: -
J gene: TRBJ1-1
V gene: TRBV10-2
CDR3 protein: CASSEAGQANAEAFF

clone size: few
J gene: TRBJ2-7
V gene: TRBV6-6
CDR3 protein: CASTFTGLAVEQYF

clone size: -
J gene: TRBJ1-6
V gene: TRBV27
CDR3 protein: CASSWRGTGSIRFNSPLHF

clone size: -
J gene: TRBJ2-3
V gene: TRBV27
CDR3 protein: CASSLQGAKDTQYF

clone size: -
J gene: TRBJ2-3
V gene: TRBV7-9
CDR3 protein: CASSFGTSGLISTDTQYF

clone size: -
J gene: TRBJ2-2
V gene: TRBV18
CDR3 protein: CASSLGQGLTGELFF

clone size: -
J gene: TRBJ1-3
V gene: TRBV28
CDR3 protein: CASSYPGDTIYF

clone size: -
J gene: TRBJ2-3
V gene: TRBV28
CDR3 protein: CASRAAGGPGEGTQYF

clone size: -
J gene: TRBJ2-7
V gene: TRBV28
CDR3 protein: CASSLQQGHEQYF

clone size: -
J gene: TRBJ1-2
V gene: TRBV2
CDR3 protein: CASSGDSGNGYTF

clone size: -
J gene: TRBJ2-7
V gene: TRBV27
CDR3 protein: CASSLRTDYEQYF

clone size: -
J gene: TRBJ2-3
V gene: TRBV9
CDR3 protein: CASSSEGQVLTDTQYF

clone size: once
J gene: TRBJ2-2
V gene: TRBV28
CDR3 protein: CASSYSFREEVTGELFF

clone size: -
J gene: TRBJ2-6
V gene: TRBV30
CDR3 protein: CAWRTLEGKGGANVLTF

clone size: -
J gene: TRBJ2-3
V gene: TRBV9
CDR3 protein: CASSVEGLGIADTQYF

clone size: -
J gene: TRBJ1-4
V gene: TRBV11-2
CDR3 protein: CASSSVATNEKLFF

clone size: -
J gene: TRBJ2-3
V gene: TRBV7-3
CDR3 protein: CASSLIPAEDTQYF

clone size: -
J gene: TRBJ2-1
V gene: TRBV18
CDR3 protein: CASSEAVTAGWNEQFF

clone size: once
J gene: TRBJ2-2
V gene: TRBV6-6
CDR3 protein: CASSTGGAGELFF

clone size: -
J gene: TRBJ1-2
V gene: TRBV7-6
CDR3 protein: CASSLSPLTGDYGYTF

clone size: -
J gene: TRBJ2-1
V gene: TRBV5-1
CDR3 protein: CASSWTSSGVVNNEQFF